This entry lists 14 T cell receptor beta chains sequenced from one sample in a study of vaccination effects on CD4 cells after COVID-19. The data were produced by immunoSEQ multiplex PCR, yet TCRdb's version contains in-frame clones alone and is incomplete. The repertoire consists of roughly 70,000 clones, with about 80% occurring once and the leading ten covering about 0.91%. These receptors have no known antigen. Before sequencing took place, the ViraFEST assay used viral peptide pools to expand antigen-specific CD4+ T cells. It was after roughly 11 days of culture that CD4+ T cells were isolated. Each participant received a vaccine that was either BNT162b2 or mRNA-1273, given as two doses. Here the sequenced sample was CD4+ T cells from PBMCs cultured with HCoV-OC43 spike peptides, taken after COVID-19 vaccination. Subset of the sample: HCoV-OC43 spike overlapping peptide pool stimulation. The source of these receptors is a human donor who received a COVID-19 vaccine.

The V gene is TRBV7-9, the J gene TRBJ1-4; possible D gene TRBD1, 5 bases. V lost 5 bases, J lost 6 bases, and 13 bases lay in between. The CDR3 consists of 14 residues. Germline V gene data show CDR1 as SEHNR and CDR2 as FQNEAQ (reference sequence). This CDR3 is CASSLSSGHEKLFF. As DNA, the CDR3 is TGTGCCAGCAGCCTTAGTTCGGGGCATGAAAAACTGTTTTTT.

The CDR3 reads CASTDGFNEKLFF. In DNA form, the CDR3 reads TGTGCCAGCACAGACGGATTTAATGAAAAACTGTTTTTT. This sequence joins TRBV25-1 and TRBJ1-4, with D unclear. Trimming removed 7 bases at V and 4 bases at J, with 10 bases between. This CDR3 is 13 amino acids long. Germline CDR1 is MGHDK and CDR2 is SYGVNS.

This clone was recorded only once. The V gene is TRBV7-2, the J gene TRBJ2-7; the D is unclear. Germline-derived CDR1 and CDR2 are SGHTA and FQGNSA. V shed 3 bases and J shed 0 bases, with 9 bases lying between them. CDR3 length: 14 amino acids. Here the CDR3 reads CASSFLHGSYEQYV. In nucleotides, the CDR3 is TGTGCCAGCAGCTTTCTTCACGGCTCCTACGAGCAGTACGTC.

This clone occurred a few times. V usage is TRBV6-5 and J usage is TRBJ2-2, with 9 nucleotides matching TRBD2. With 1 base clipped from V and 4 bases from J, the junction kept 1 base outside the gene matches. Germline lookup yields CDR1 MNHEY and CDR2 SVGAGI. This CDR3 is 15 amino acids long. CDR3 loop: CASSYLGLATGELFF. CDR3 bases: TGTGCCAGCAGTTACTTGGGACTAGCCACCGGGGAGCTGTTTTTT.

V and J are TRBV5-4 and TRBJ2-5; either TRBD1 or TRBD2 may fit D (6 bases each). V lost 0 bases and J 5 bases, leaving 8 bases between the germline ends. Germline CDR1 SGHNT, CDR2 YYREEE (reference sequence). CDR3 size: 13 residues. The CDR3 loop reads CASSLGGAETQYF. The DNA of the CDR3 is TGTGCCAGCAGCTTGGGGGGGGCCGAGACCCAGTACTTC. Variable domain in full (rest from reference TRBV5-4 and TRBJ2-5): ETGVTQSPTHLIKTRGQQVTLRCSSQSGHNTVSWYQQALGQGPQFIFQYYREEENGRGNFPPRFSGLQFPNYSSELNVNALELDDSALYLCASSLGGAETQYFGPGTRLLVL.

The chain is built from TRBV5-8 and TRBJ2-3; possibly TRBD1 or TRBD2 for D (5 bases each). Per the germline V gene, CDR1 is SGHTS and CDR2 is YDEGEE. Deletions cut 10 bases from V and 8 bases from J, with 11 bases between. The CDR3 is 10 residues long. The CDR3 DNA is TGTGCCGCGATTGGGGGTACGCAGTATTTT. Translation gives CAAIGGTQYF. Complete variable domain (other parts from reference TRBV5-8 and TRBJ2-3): EAGVTQSPTHLIKTRGQQATLRCSPISGHTSVYWYQQALGLGLQFLLWYDEGEERNRGNFPPRFSGRQFPNYSSELNVNALELEDSALYLCAAIGGTQYFGPGTRLTVL.

The CDR3 DNA reads as TGTGCCAGTAGTATAGTTGGTACGCAGTATTTT. It yields the protein CASSIVGTQYF. V gene TRBV19 combines with J gene TRBJ2-3; D is unclear. The CDR3 is 11 residues long. V was trimmed by 1 base and J by 8 bases, leaving 4 bases between them. Per germline, CDR1 LNHDA and CDR2 SQIVND (reference sequence). Full variable domain (remainder filled in from reference TRBV19 and TRBJ2-3): DGGITQSPKYLFRKEGQNVTLSCEQNLNHDAMYWYRQDPGQGLRLIYYSQIVNDFQKGDIAEGYSVSREKKESFPLTVTSAQKNPTAFYLCASSIVGTQYFGPGTRLTVL.

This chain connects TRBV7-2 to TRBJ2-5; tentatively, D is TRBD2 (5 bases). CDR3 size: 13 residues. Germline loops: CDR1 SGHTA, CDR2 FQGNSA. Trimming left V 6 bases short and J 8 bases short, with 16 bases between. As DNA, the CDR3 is TGTGCCAGCAGTCCAGAGGGAGTAGGTACCCAGTACTTC. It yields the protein CASSPEGVGTQYF. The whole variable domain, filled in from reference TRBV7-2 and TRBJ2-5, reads GAGVSQSPSNKVTEKGKDVELRCDPISGHTALYWYRQSLGQGLEFLIYFQGNSAPDKSGLPSDRFSAERTGGSVSTLTIQRTQQEDSAVYLCASSPEGVGTQYFGPGTRLLVL.

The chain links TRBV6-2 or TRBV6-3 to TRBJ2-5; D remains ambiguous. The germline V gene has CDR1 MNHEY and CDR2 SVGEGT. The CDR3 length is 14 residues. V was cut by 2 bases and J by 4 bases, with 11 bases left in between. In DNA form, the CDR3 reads TGTGCCAGCAGTTACCCTATGTTGATAGAGACCCAGTACTTC. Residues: CASSYPMLIETQYF.

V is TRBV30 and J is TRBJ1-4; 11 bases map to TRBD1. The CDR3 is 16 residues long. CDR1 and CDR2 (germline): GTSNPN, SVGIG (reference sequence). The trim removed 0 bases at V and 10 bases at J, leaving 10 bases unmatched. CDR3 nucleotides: TGTGCCTGGAGTGTATCATGGGACAGGGGGAACGGAAAACTGTTTTTT. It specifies CAWSVSWDRGNGKLFF.

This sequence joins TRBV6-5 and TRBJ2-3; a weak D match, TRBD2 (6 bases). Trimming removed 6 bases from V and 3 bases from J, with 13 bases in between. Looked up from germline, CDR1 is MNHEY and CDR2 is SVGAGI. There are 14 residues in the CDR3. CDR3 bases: TGTGCCAGCAGCATCGGGGGATCAACAGATACGCAGTATTTT. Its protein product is CASSIGGSTDTQYF.

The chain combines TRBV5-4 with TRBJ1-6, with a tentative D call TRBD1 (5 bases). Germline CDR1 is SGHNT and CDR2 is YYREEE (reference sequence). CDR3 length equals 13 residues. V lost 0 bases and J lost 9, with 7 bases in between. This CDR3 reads CASSLVGGSPLHF. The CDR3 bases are TGTGCCAGCAGCTTGGTCGGGGGTTCACCCCTCCACTTT.

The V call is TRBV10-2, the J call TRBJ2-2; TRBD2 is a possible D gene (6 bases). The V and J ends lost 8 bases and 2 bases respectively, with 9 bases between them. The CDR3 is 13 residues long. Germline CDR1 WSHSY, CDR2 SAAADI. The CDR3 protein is CASGLTNTGELFF. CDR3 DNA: TGCGCCAGCGGACTAACTAACACCGGGGAGCTGTTTTTT.

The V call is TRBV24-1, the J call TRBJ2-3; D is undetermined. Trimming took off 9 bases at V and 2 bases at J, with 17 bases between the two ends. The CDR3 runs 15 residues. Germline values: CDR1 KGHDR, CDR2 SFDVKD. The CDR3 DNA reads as TGTGCCACCGGGTCCACGGTTGAGAACACAGATACGCAGTATTTT. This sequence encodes CATGSTVENTDTQYF.